These 22 T cell receptor beta chains were sequenced from one sample in a study of shared clonotypes between healthy human individuals. Profiled with immunoSEQ multiplex PCR; TCRdb holds only in-frame clones, not every one. The table has about 2.4 million clones, more than 85% seen once. Sequencing was done on a sample of naive CD4+ T cells from PBMCs. As for subset: CD45RA+ positively selected. Every receptor here comes from a man aged 18 to 35 in good health. Some clones in this sample may be carry-over from other donors' samples.

Here the CDR3 DNA reads TGTGCCAGCAGCTGGGGACTAGTGGGCCGCGAGACCCAGTACTTC. This encodes CASSWGLVGRETQYF. The rearrangement links TRBV7-9 to TRBJ2-5; 8 bases agree with TRBD2. V lost 4 bases and J lost 5; bases outside the gene matches: 9. Germline values: CDR1 SEHNR, CDR2 FQNEAQ (reference sequence). There are 15 residues in the CDR3.

Here the CDR3 reads CASSLGAGALDTQYF. In nucleotides, the CDR3 is TGTGCCAGCAGCTTAGGAGCGGGAGCTCTAGATACGCAGTATTTT. This chain links TRBV11-2 with TRBJ2-3, with 8 bases matching TRBD2. CDR3 length equals 15 residues. V was clipped by 1 base and J by 5 bases; unmatched bases: 5. Looked up from germline, CDR1 is SGHAT and CDR2 is FQNNGV.

The V and J genes are TRBV18 and TRBJ2-3; a possible D gene is TRBD1 (6 bases). Trimming left V 0 bases short and J 2 bases short, with 12 bases between. CDR1 KGHSH and CDR2 LQKENI come from the germline V gene. This CDR3 comprises 16 residues. DNA for the CDR3: TGTGCCAGCTCACCACCGGGGGCAGGGAACACAGATACGCAGTATTTT. It specifies CASSPPGAGNTDTQYF.

The gene calls are TRBV7-9 and TRBJ2-2; 11 bases fit TRBD2. The CDR3 runs to 17 residues. Trimming removed 3 bases from V and 5 bases from J; junction bases left unmatched: 8. CDR1 and CDR2 (germline): SEHNR, FQNEAQ (reference sequence). This CDR3 is CASSLGTSGGWTGELFF. CDR3 DNA sequence: TGTGCCAGCAGCTTGGGGACTAGCGGAGGGTGGACCGGGGAGCTGTTTTTT.

About this clone itself: This sample includes further DNA sequences coding for the same CDR3. This sequence joins TRBV5-1 and TRBJ1-1; D is ambiguous. CDR3 length: 13 residues. V lost 2 bases to trimming and J lost 1 base, with 6 bases between them. Looked up from germline, CDR1 is SGHRS and CDR2 is YFSETQ. CDR3 nucleotides: TGCGCCAGCAGCTTAACCGGGAACACTGAAGCTTTCTTT. Translated: CASSLTGNTEAFF. The full variable domain, completed using reference TRBV5-1 and TRBJ1-1, is KAGVTQTPRYLIKTRGQQVTLSCSPISGHRSVSWYQQTPGQGLQFLFEYFSETQRNKGNFPGRFSGRQFSNSRSEMNVSTLELGDSALYLCASSLTGNTEAFFGQGTRLTVV.

For this clone: Other DNA variants within this sample encode the same CDR3. The chain is built from TRBV7-3 and TRBJ1-1; D not resolved. The ends were cut back, 0 bases at V and 4 bases at J, with 9 bases in the middle. CDR1 is SGHTA and CDR2 is FQGTGA in the germline V gene. This CDR3 region has 14 residues. CDR3 nucleotide sequence: TGTGCCAGCAGCTTAACGGGATGGGGCACTGAAGCTTTCTTT. Translation gives CASSLTGWGTEAFF.

The rearrangement uses TRBV27 and TRBJ1-1, with TRBD1 matching 7 bases. Germline V gives CDR1 MNHEY, CDR2 SMNVEV (reference sequence). The CDR3 runs to 16 residues. With 6 bases clipped from V and 0 bases from J, the junction kept 10 bases outside the gene matches. CDR3 residues: CASSPRGQYLNTEAFF. CDR3 in DNA: TGTGCCAGCAGCCCAAGGGGACAGTACTTGAACACTGAAGCTTTCTTT.

This chain links TRBV2 with TRBJ2-2; TRBD2 might be the D (6 bases). Germline assignment: CDR1 SNHLY and CDR2 FYNNEI. Trimming left V 6 bases short and J 5 bases short, with 19 bases between. The CDR3 spans 16 residues. Here the CDR3 DNA reads TGTGCCAGCAGCCTAAAGCGGCCGGGGACTACCGGGGAGCTGTTTTTT. Amino acid sequence: CASSLKRPGTTGELFF. The full variable domain, completed using reference TRBV2 and TRBJ2-2, is EPEVTQTPSHQVTQMGQEVILRCVPISNHLYFYWYRQILGQKVEFLVSFYNNEISEKSEIFDDQFSVERPDGSNFTLKIRSTKLEDSAMYFCASSLKRPGTTGELFFGEGSRLTVL.

This sequence joins TRBV30 and TRBJ1-6; possibly TRBD1 for D (5 bases). Germline V gene sequence: CDR1 GTSNPN, CDR2 SVGIG (reference sequence). The CDR3 loop spans 15 amino acids. V lost 3 bases and J 7 bases, leaving 16 bases between the germline ends. The CDR3 DNA sequence: TGTGCCTGGAGATATTATGGGACGGACAATTCACCCCTCCACTTT. It is translated as CAWRYYGTDNSPLHF.

The J gene is TRBJ1-4, the V gene TRBV11-2; TRBD1 agrees at 8 bases. CDR1 and CDR2 from the germline V gene are SGHAT and FQNNGV. The CDR3 loop spans 15 amino acids. V shed 5 bases, J shed 8 bases, and the junction held 10 bases outside the gene matches. Here the CDR3 DNA reads TGTGCCAGCAGCATAAGGGACAGGCCGGGCGAAAAACTGTTTTTT. It yields the protein CASSIRDRPGEKLFF.

The chain recombines TRBV6-1 with TRBJ2-2; D is perhaps TRBD1 or TRBD2 (6 bases each). CDR1 and CDR2 (germline): MNHNS, SASEGT. The CDR3 has 15 amino acids. Trimming removed 3 bases at V and 3 bases at J, with 11 bases between. The CDR3 loop reads CASSERGAYTGELFF. As DNA, the CDR3 is TGTGCCAGCAGTGAGAGGGGGGCCTACACCGGGGAGCTGTTTTTT.

This clone was recorded only once. V and J are TRBV27 and TRBJ1-1, with 12 bases identical to TRBD1. The CDR3 has 16 residues. Germline CDR1 reads MNHEY; CDR2 reads SMNVEV (reference sequence). Trimming at V came to 3 bases and at J to 8 bases, leaving 10 bases not matched to a gene. CDR3 in amino acids: CASSFYPGTGGVEAFF. The CDR3 DNA reads as TGTGCCAGCAGTTTTTACCCCGGGACAGGGGGCGTGGAAGCTTTCTTT.

This sequence joins TRBV30 and TRBJ2-7; 10 nucleotides agree with TRBD2. The CDR3 is 11 residues long. Germline trimming cut 7 bases from V and 6 bases from J; bases unmatched to any gene: 3. Germline-derived CDR1 and CDR2 are GTSNPN and SVGIG (reference sequence). As DNA, the CDR3 is TGTGCCTCTAGCGGGGGAAGCGAGCAGTACTTC. It codes for CASSGGSEQYF.

This chain uses TRBV12-5 with TRBJ2-2; possible D gene TRBD1, 6 bases. Trimming stripped 0 bases from V and 6 bases from J, with 14 bases between. There are 16 residues in the CDR3. The germline gives CDR1 LGHNT, CDR2 FRNRAP. The CDR3 DNA follows: TGTGCTAGTGGTTTGGTATTAGGTCAGGGGCCCGGGGAGCTGTTTTTT. Translating gives CASGLVLGQGPGELFF.

V and J are TRBV28 and TRBJ1-1; 8 nucleotides align to TRBD1. This CDR3 has 14 amino acids. Germline assignment: CDR1 MDHEN and CDR2 SYDVKM. Trimming took 4 bases from V and 6 from J; bases not matched to a gene: 7. The CDR3 sequence is CASSSQGARAEAFF. CDR3 nucleotides: TGTGCCAGCAGTTCTCAGGGGGCAAGGGCTGAAGCTTTCTTT.

This chain's CDR3 is CASRRGAGGPQNEQFF. The CDR3 nucleotides read TGTGCCAGCAGAAGAGGGGCGGGAGGGCCCCAAAATGAGCAGTTCTTC. V usage is TRBV21-1 and J usage is TRBJ2-1; the table assigns TRBD2, which was not confirmed against the DNA. TRBV21-1 is a pseudogene locus. This CDR3 region has 16 residues.

This clone was recorded once. The rearrangement joins TRBV11-2 to TRBJ1-2; TRBD1 is a possible D gene (5 bases). CDR3 length: 12 residues. Trimming pared 3 bases from V and 8 bases from J, leaving 10 bases between. CDR1 is SGHAT, CDR2 FQNNGV, per germline. CDR3 DNA: TGTGCCAGCAGCTTGTTTTGGGGCGGCTACACCTTC. This gives the protein CASSLFWGGYTF.

The chain combines TRBV11-3 with TRBJ2-5; D gene ambiguous. Between the trimmed V and J ends, which lost 10 bases and 5 bases, there was a span of 11 bases. The CDR3 runs to 11 residues. Germline CDR1 is SGHNT and CDR2 is YENEEA. The CDR3 region has the DNA TGTGCCATCGAGCCACGGGAGACCCAGTACTTC. Amino acid sequence: CAIEPRETQYF.

The rearrangement links TRBV7-9 to TRBJ1-4, with unresolved D. Between the trimmed V and J ends, which lost 3 bases and 7 bases, there was a span of 12 bases. The CDR3 extends over 14 amino acids. The germline V gene encodes CDR1 SEHNR and CDR2 FQNEAQ (reference sequence). CDR3 residues: CASSLKRAGEKLFF. The CDR3 region has the DNA TGTGCCAGCAGCTTGAAAAGGGCCGGTGAAAAACTGTTTTTT. The full variable domain, rest sourced from reference TRBV7-9 and TRBJ1-4, is DTGVSQNPRHKITKRGQNVTFRCDPISEHNRLYWYRQTLGQGPEFLTYFQNEAQLEKSRLLSDRFSAERPKGSFSTLEIQRTEQGDSAMYLCASSLKRAGEKLFFGSGTQLSVL.

The chain carries TRBV2 and TRBJ1-4; D is perhaps TRBD1 (6 bases). Germline V gives CDR1 SNHLY, CDR2 FYNNEI. CDR3 length: 15 amino acids. The V end lost 10 bases, the J end lost 7 bases, and 22 bases lay between the germline ends. The CDR3 region has the DNA TGTGCCACCTCCTGGGGGCCAGGGGCGAGTGAAAAACTGTTTTTT. Translation gives CATSWGPGASEKLFF.

This clone was observed once. This chain links TRBV7-6 with TRBJ1-2; 7 positions agree with TRBD1. Germline CDR1 and CDR2: SGHVS and FNYEAQ. The trim removed 1 base at V and 4 bases at J, leaving 6 bases unmatched. The CDR3 totals 15 residues. The CDR3 reads CASSLGGGRGYGYTF. DNA for the CDR3: TGTGCCAGCAGCTTAGGAGGGGGCAGAGGCTATGGCTACACCTTC.

The count of this clone is one. The V and J genes are TRBV10-3 and TRBJ1-5; D gene uncertain. Trimming shortened V by 6 bases and J by 2 bases, and 8 bases separated the two germline ends. Germline V gene data show CDR1 as ENHRY and CDR2 as SYGVKD. The CDR3 runs 13 residues. CDR3 sequence reads: CAIRISRNQPQHF. The CDR3 DNA is TGTGCCATCAGAATAAGCCGCAATCAGCCCCAGCATTTT.